The 6 T cell receptor beta chains in this list originate from one sample, sequenced in a study of metastatic and nonmetastatic thyroid tumors (dated by TCRdb to between 2020 and 2021). No treatment had been received by any patient before thyroid surgery. Receptors were amplified or captured by PCR. TCRdb shows the sequencer as Illumina HiSeq 4000. TCRdb trimmed public reads at Q25 via fastp, called clones via MiXCR and kept in-frame beta chains. A total of about 11,000 clones appear in this sample, around 30% of them only once. Clones ranked in the top ten supply 16% of the sample. The sample consisted of tumor tissue. These receptors all come from a female donor with papillary thyroid cancer or a benign thyroid nodule (not recorded which). Some clones in this sample may be carry-over from other donors' samples.

This clone was picked up a small number of times. The V and J genes are TRBV7-2 and TRBJ2-7; D unclear. The CDR3 spans 13 residues. V lost 3 bases and J 6 bases, leaving 12 bases between the germline ends. In germline, CDR1 is SGHTA, CDR2 FQGNSA. Here the CDR3 DNA reads TGTGCCAGCAGCTTTGGCAGCGAGTCCGAGCAGTACTTC. Encoded protein: CASSFGSESEQYF.

The chain employs TRBV6-1 and TRBJ2-7; maybe TRBD2 (6 bases). CDR1 and CDR2 (germline): MNHNS, SASEGT. Trimming took 2 bases from V and 4 from J, leaving 12 bases between them. This CDR3 has 14 residues. Here the CDR3 DNA reads TGTGCCAGCAGTGAACTTCCAGGGAGGTACGAGCAGTACTTC. Translated, it gives CASSELPGRYEQYF.

In this sample, this clone is medium-sized. V and J are TRBV6-5 and TRBJ1-1; no definite D call. The V end lost 2 bases, the J end lost 7 bases, and 5 bases lay between the germline ends. CDR3 length equals 11 residues. The V gene's germline CDR1 is MNHEY and CDR2 SVGAGI. CDR3 DNA: TGTGCCAGCAGTTACCGTGGTGAAGCTTTCTTT. Encoded protein: CASSYRGEAFF.

This chain links TRBV4-1 with TRBJ1-5; TRBD1 is a possible D gene (6 bases). The CDR3 length is 15 residues. Germline assignment: CDR1 MGHRA and CDR2 YSYEKL. Trimming cost V 4 bases and J 3 bases, with 13 bases left between them. The CDR3 nucleotides are TGCGCCAGCAGCCGGTCGACAGGAGACAATCAGCCCCAGCATTTT. Its protein is CASSRSTGDNQPQHF.

By its share, this clone is medium-sized. CDR3 region: CASSPHDSNQPQHF. The CDR3 nucleotides read TGTGCCAGCAGCCCCCATGATAGCAATCAGCCCCAGCATTTT. This rearrangement joins TRBV14 to TRBJ1-5; unclear D gene. CDR1 is SGHDN and CDR2 is FVKESK in the germline V gene. This CDR3 has 14 amino acids. V was cut by 4 bases and J by 0 bases, with 7 bases left in between.

This clone was counted only a few times. The chain couples TRBV7-2 to TRBJ1-1; unclear D gene. Germline lookup yields CDR1 SGHTA and CDR2 FQGNSA. V dropped 2 bases and J dropped 5 bases, with 3 bases sitting between them. The CDR3 runs 11 residues. DNA of the CDR3: TGTGCCAGCAGCTTAACTACTGAAGCTTTCTTT. It specifies CASSLTTEAFF.